What follows is one TCR beta chain and its context. This clonotype has a count of ten or more. What this receptor recognizes is not known. One base away there is no much larger clone; base qualities are not given. These data originate in a study of regulatory T cells in long-lasting Graves disease (dated by TCRdb to the early 2020s). Concerning the study at large: Antithyroid drugs had been taken for less than 3 months by newly diagnosed Graves' disease patients. A total of around 35 samples underwent TCR sequencing, from roughly 13 patients with persistent Graves' disease and 20 or so patients with newly diagnosed Graves' disease. The study was conducted in China and was registered as a clinical trial. Patients with persistent Graves' disease were compared with patients with newly diagnosed Graves' disease using TCR sequencing and RNA sequencing of peripheral blood.

According to the study, the label for this sample's time point signals: newly diagnosed GD, antithyroid drugs for less than 3 months. RNA was extracted from PBMCs in TRIzol for both TCR sequencing and RNA sequencing. The diagnosis of Graves' disease was made according to American Thyroid Association guidelines. Recruitment of patients was carried out at an endocrinology department in Xi'an, China. Each patient gave about 10 milliliters of peripheral blood, collected in an EDTA anticoagulant tube. PBMCs were isolated by Ficoll Paque Plus density gradient separation without further T cell sorting. An Agilent 2100 Bioanalyzer and agarose gel were used to check RNA quality, and a NanoDrop 2000 was used to measure RNA concentration. What the work shows at the level of the full study, not this receptor alone: Persistent patients shared more public clonotypes among themselves (around 2,700) than newly diagnosed patients did (more than 950). Persistent disease showed preferential use of TRBV28, TRBJ1-2 and TRBJ2-5, whereas newly diagnosed disease favored TRBV20-1 and TRBJ2-1. Sequencing and analysis were limited to the TCR beta chain. The small sample size was acknowledged by the authors as a limitation that may reduce accuracy. Persistent Graves' disease patients showed lower TCR Shannon entropy and fewer highly expanded clones than newly diagnosed patients, suggesting clonal expansion. Because the primary lesion, thyroid tissue, could not be accessed, the study looked at peripheral blood alone.

V trim: 5 bases; J trim: 0 bases; unmatched bases: 5. The germline V gene supplies CDR1 SGHTA and CDR2 FQGNSA. The CDR3 covers 16 residues, taking in both the cysteine and the phenylalanine. Just CDR3 DNA is preserved here, 48 bases in frame from base 1. Library generation was performed with multiplex PCR. The run used an Illumina HiSeq 4000. CDR3 regions were amplified by Arm-PCR with iRepertoire HTBI primers to construct TCR beta libraries. Before sequencing, the PCR products went through gel purification. As for how the authors treated the data: A total of some 60 TRBV and 14 TRBJ segments were identified across samples and were used for gene usage analysis of CDR3 amino acid clonotypes. Filtered high-quality paired reads were merged into contigs using COPE and FqMerger. Contigs were aligned with BLAST to IMGT TRBV, TRBD and TRBJ reference genes, and CDR3 was defined per IMGT. Highly expanded clones were defined as clonotypes with a frequency above 0.1%. Shannon entropy was used to measure repertoire diversity, and the Gini coefficient was used to measure V-J evenness. Clonotypes shared by more than one individual were considered public. TCRdb reran the public reads through fastp at Q25 and MiXCR, keeping productive beta chains. For every CDR3 protein sequence, its rows merge into one entry that carries the most common genes and DNA. The V and J calls here are based on TCRdb, not the publication. In this sample the table shows approximately 210,000 distinct CDR3 sequences, around 17% of which occur a single time. The top ten clonotypes cover around 20% of the sample.

The sequence derives from a female donor with Graves disease. The rearrangement combines TRBV7-2 with TRBJ2-1, with TRBD2 matching 9 junction bases. This sample comprised peripheral blood mononuclear cells (PBMCs), obtained at new diagnosis, from a patient treated with antithyroid drugs. DNA sequence: TGTGCCAGCAGCCGAGGACTAGCGCTCTCCTACAATGAGCAGTTCTTC. Translated, it reads CASSRGLALSYNEQFF.